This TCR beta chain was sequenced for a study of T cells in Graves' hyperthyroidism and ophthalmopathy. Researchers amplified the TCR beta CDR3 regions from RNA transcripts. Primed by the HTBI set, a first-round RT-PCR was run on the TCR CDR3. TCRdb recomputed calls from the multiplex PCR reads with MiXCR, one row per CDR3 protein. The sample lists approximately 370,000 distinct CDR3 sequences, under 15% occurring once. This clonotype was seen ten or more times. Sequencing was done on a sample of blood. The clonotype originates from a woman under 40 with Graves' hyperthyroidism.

CDR3 bases: TGTGCCAGCAGCAACCTACAGGGAGACCACAATGAGCAGTTCTTC. Protein sequence: CASSNLQGDHNEQFF. The chain links TRBV11-2 to TRBJ2-1; weak D call: TRBD1 (6 bases). The CDR3 sequence is 15 residues long. The V end was cut by 5 bases, the J end by 5 bases, with 16 bases between. Per germline, CDR1 SGHAT and CDR2 FQNNGV.